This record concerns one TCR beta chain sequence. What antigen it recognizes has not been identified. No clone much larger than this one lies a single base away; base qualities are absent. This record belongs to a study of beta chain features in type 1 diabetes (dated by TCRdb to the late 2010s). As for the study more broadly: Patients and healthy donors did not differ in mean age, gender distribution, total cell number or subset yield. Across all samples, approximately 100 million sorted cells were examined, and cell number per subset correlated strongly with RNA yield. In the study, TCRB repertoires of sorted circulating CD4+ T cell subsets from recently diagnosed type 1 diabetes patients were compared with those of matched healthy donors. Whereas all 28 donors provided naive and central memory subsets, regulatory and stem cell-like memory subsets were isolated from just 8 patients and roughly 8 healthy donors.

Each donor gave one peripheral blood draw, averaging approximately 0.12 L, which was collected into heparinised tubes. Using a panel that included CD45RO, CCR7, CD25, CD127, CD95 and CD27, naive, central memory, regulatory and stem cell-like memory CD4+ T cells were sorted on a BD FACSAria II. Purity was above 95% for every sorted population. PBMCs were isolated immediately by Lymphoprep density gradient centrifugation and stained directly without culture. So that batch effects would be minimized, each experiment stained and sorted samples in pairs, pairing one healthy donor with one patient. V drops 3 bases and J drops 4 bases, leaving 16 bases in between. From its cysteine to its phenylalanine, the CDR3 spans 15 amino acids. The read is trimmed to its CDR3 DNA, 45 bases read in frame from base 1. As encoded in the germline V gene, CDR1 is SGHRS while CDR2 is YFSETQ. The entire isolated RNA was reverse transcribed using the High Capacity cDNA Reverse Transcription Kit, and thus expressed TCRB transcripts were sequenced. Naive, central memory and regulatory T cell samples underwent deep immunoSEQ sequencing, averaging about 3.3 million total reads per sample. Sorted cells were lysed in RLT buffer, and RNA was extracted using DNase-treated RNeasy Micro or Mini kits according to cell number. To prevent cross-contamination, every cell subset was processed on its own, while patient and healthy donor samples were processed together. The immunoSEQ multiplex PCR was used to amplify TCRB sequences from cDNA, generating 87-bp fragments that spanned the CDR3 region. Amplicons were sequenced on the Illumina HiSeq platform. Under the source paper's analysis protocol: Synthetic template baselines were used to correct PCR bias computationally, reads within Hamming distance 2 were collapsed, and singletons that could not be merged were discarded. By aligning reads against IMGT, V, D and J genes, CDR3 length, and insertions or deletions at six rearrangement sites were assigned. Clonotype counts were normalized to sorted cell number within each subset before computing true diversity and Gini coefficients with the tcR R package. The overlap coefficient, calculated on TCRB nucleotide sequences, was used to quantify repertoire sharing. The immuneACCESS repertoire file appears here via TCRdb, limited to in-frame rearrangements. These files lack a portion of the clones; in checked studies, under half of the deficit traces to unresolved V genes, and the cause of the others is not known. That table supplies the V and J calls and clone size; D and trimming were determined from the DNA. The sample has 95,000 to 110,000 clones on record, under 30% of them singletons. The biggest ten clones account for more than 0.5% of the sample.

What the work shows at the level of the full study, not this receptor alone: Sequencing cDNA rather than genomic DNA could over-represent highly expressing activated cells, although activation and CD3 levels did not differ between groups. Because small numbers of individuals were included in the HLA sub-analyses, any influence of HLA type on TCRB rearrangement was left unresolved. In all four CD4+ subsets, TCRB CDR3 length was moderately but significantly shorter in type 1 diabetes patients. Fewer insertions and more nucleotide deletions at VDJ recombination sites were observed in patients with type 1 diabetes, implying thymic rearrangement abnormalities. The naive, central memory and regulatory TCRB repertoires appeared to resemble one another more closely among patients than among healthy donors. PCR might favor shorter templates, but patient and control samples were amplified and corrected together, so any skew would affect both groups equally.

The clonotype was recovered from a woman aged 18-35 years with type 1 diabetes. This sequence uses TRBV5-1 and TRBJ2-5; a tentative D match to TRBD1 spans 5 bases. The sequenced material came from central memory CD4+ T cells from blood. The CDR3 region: CASSSWGPTGETQYF. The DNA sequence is TGCGCCAGCAGCTCCTGGGGCCCAACGGGAGAGACCCAGTACTTC. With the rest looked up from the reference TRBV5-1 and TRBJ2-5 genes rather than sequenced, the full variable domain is KAGVTQTPRYLIKTRGQQVTLSCSPISGHRSVSWYQQTPGQGLQFLFEYFSETQRNKGNFPGRFSGRQFSNSRSEMNVSTLELGDSALYLCASSSWGPTGETQYFGPGTRLLVL.